This T cell receptor (beta chain) was observed in a study of T-cell reconstitution after alpha-beta-depleted transplantation in children. Construction of the TCRbeta library involved unique molecular identifiers. Via MiXCR, TCRdb re-called the PCR reads, giving one row per CDR3 protein. The sample yields about 980,000 distinct CDR3 sequences, about 26% seen once. This clonotype was detected a few times. Its antigen is currently unknown. V was pared by 5 bases and J by 7 bases, with 10 bases of the junction left unmatched. The CDR3 totals 15 residues. Whole-study results and caveats: From newly produced T cells came most of the T-cell counts and diversity one year after transplant. Recipient T cells and thymic progenitors that survived were the source of the high TCRbeta diversity seen at day 60 in some patients. Where alpha-beta T cells came from about two months after transplant was reportedly several hundred expanded graft clones.

The genes are TRBV12-3 or TRBV12-4 and TRBJ1-5; 8 bases are a match to TRBD1. This sequence was found in a boy under two years old who had a stem cell transplant for SCID, so the T cells may come from the graft donor. Source: PBMCs, mostly from graft donor cells, taken 360 days after TCRalphabeta/CD19-depleted stem cell transplant. As DNA, the CDR3 is TGTGCCAGCAGTCGCGGACAGGGTCCAGGGCAGCCCCAGCATTTT. As protein: CASSRGQGPGQPQHF.